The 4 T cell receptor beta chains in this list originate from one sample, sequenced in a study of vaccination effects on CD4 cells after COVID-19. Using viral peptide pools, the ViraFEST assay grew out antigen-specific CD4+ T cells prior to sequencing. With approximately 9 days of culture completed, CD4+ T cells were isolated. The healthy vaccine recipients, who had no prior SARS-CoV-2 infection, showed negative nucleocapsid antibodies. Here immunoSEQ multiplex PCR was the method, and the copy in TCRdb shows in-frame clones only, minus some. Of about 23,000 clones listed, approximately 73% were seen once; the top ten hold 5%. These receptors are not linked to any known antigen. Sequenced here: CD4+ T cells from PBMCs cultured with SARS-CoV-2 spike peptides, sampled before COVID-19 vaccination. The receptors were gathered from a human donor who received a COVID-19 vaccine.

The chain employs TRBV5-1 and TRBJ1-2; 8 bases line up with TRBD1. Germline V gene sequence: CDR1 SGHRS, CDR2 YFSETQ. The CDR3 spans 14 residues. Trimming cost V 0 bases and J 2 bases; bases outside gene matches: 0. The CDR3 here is CASSLGDRNYGYTF. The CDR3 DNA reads TGCGCCAGCAGCTTGGGGGACAGGAACTATGGCTACACCTTC.

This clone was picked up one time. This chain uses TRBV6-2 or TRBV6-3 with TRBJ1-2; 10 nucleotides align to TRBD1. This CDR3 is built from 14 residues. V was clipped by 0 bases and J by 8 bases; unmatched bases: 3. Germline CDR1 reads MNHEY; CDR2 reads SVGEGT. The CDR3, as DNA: TGTGCCAGCAGTTACTCGAGACAGGGGGCGGGCTACACCTTC. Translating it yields CASSYSRQGAGYTF.

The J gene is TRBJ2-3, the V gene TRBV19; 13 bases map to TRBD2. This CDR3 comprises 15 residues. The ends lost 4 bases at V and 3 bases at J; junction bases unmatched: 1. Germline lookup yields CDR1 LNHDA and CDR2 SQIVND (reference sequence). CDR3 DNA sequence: TGTGCCAGTAGTAGGACTAGCGGGAGTACAGATACGCAGTATTTT. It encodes CASSRTSGSTDTQYF.

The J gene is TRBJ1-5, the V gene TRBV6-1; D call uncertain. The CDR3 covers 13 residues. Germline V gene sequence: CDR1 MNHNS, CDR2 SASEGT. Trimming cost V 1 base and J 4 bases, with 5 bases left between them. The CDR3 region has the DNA TGTGCCAGCAGTGAAGGTATAAATCAGCCCCAGCATTTT. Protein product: CASSEGINQPQHF.